The 21 T cell receptor beta chains below were found in one sample sequenced in a study of blood T cell repertoires in COVID-19. Using immunoSEQ multiplex PCR, the repertoire was profiled, and TCRdb retains in-frame clones only, with some absent. The table records 130,000 to 150,000 clones, around nine tenths of them present only once. Sequenced sample: peripheral blood. The source is a woman aged 45-59 years with active or convalescent COVID-19.

V usage is TRBV13 and J usage is TRBJ1-4, with 7 bases that match TRBD1. V lost 5 bases, J lost 0 bases, and 6 bases stayed unmatched. Germline lookup yields CDR1 PRHDT and CDR2 FYEKMQ (reference sequence). The length of the CDR3 is 16 residues. This CDR3 reads CASSPTGPATNEKLFF. CDR3 in DNA: TGTGCCAGCAGCCCGACAGGGCCCGCAACTAATGAAAAACTGTTTTTT.

The V call is TRBV12-3 or TRBV12-4, the J call TRBJ1-2, with 7 nucleotides matching TRBD1. J gave up 1 base and V 7 bases, and 3 bases lay outside the gene matches. The CDR3 length is 13 residues. The CDR3 DNA reads as TGTGCCAGCAAAAGGGACAGTAACTATGGCTACACCTTC. Protein sequence: CASKRDSNYGYTF.

This sequence joins TRBV5-4 and TRBJ1-6; D unclear. The CDR3 has 14 amino acids. The V end was cut by 2 bases, the J end by 8 bases, with 11 bases between. Germline V gene data show CDR1 as SGHNT and CDR2 as YYREEE (reference sequence). In DNA form, the CDR3 reads TGTGCCAGCAGCTTTGGCGGCGGTGATTCACCCCTCCACTTT. Protein product: CASSFGGGDSPLHF. Together with reference TRBV5-4 and TRBJ1-6, the CDR3 gives the full variable domain: ETGVTQSPTHLIKTRGQQVTLRCSSQSGHNTVSWYQQALGQGPQFIFQYYREEENGRGNFPPRFSGLQFPNYSSELNVNALELDDSALYLCASSFGGGDSPLHFGNGTRLTVT.

This clone was seen a single time. The V call is TRBV19, the J call TRBJ1-1, with 9 positions matching TRBD1. The CDR3 consists of 15 residues. Germline V gene lookup returns CDR1 LNHDA and CDR2 SQIVND (reference sequence). With V trimmed by 8 bases and J by 3 bases, 10 bases remained unmatched. The CDR3, as DNA: TGTGCCAGTTTGGTACAGGGGGCCGGGTACACTGAAGCTTTCTTT. It is translated as CASLVQGAGYTEAFF.

Of note for this clone: This sample includes further DNA sequences coding for the same CDR3. This rearrangement joins TRBV24-1 to TRBJ1-3; 9 bases are shared with TRBD1. V trimming: 5 bases; J trimming: 2 bases; junction bases outside the gene matches: 3. The CDR3 loop spans 15 amino acids. CDR1 is KGHDR and CDR2 is SFDVKD in the germline V gene. The chain's CDR3 is CATSAGTGPGNTIYF. Written as DNA, the CDR3 is TGTGCCACCAGTGCCGGGACAGGGCCTGGAAACACCATATATTTT.

The chain combines TRBV11-1 with TRBJ1-1, with a tentative D call TRBD1 (6 bases). This CDR3 comprises 13 residues. Trimming took 5 bases from V and 1 from J, leaving 8 bases between them. In germline, CDR1 is SGHAT, CDR2 FQDESV (reference sequence). The CDR3, as DNA: TGTGCCAGCAGCCTGGACAGGAACACTGAAGCTTTCTTT. Translation: CASSLDRNTEAFF.

J is TRBJ2-7 and V is TRBV28; D perhaps matches TRBD1 (6 bases). There are 19 residues in the CDR3. The germline V gene encodes CDR1 MDHEN and CDR2 SYDVKM. Trimming removed 5 bases from V and 2 bases from J, with 28 bases in between. CDR3 sequence reads: CASSPFPQYRAKNTYEQYF. The CDR3 DNA reads as TGTGCCAGCAGTCCCTTCCCACAATACAGGGCGAAGAACACCTACGAGCAGTACTTC. Combining the CDR3 with reference TRBV28 and TRBJ2-7 gives the whole variable domain DVKVTQSSRYLVKRTGEKVFLECVQDMDHENMFWYRQDPGLGLRLIYFSYDVKMKEKGDIPEGYSVSREKKERFSLILESASTNQTSMYLCASSPFPQYRAKNTYEQYFGPGTRLTVT.

This chain's CDR3 is CASSLGRREGGYTF. In DNA, the CDR3 is TGTGCCAGCAGCTTAGGGAGGCGGGAAGGTGGCTACACCTTC. The chain carries TRBV7-9 and TRBJ1-2; D call uncertain. In germline, CDR1 is SEHNR, CDR2 FQNEAQ (reference sequence). The CDR3 is made up of 14 amino acids. V lost 1 base and J lost 7, with 13 bases in between.

The chain combines TRBV2 with TRBJ2-2; D gene unclear. The V end was cut by 8 bases, the J end by 8 bases, with 12 bases between. The CDR3 extends over 12 amino acids. CDR1 SNHLY and CDR2 FYNNEI come from the germline V gene. The CDR3 DNA follows: TGTGCCAGCTATGAAAGCCCGGGGGAGCTGTTTTTT. Translation gives CASYESPGELFF.

This clone has only one observation. V and J are TRBV4-3 and TRBJ2-1, with TRBD1 as a possible D gene (6 bases). Per the germline V gene, CDR1 is LGHNA and CDR2 is YSLEER. This CDR3 is 14 amino acids long. The germline V and J ends were trimmed by 0 bases and 9 bases, with 12 bases remaining between them. As DNA, the CDR3 is TGCGCCAGCAGCCAAGATACAGGGACGGGTGAGCAGTTCTTC. Amino acid sequence: CASSQDTGTGEQFF.

V and J are TRBV5-1 and TRBJ1-2; D perhaps matches TRBD1 (6 bases). In germline, CDR1 is SGHRS, CDR2 YFSETQ. The V and J ends lost 4 bases and 8 bases respectively, with 18 bases between them. This CDR3 is 14 amino acids long. The CDR3 nucleotides are TGCGCCAGCAGCCTTGGGGGGGCTGGGAGCGGCTACACCTTC. This codes for CASSLGGAGSGYTF.

The table lists this clone with a few counts. The chain joins TRBV28 to TRBJ1-5; a weak D match, TRBD1 (6 bases). Trimming took 6 bases from V and 4 from J, leaving 10 bases between them. The CDR3 runs 13 residues. The germline CDR1 and CDR2 sequences are MDHEN and SYDVKM. The CDR3, as DNA: TGTGCCAGCAGGTCTACAGGGAATCAGCCCCAGCATTTT. It codes for CASRSTGNQPQHF.

This clone showed up just once. The chain uses TRBV18 and TRBJ1-5, with 10 positions matching TRBD1. CDR1 KGHSH and CDR2 LQKENI come from the germline V gene. This CDR3 is 16 amino acids long. V shed 3 bases, J shed 4 bases, and the junction held 6 bases outside the gene matches. The CDR3 bases are TGTGCCAGCTCACCTACCGGGACAGGGGTTAATCAGCCCCAGCATTTT. Its translation is CASSPTGTGVNQPQHF.

CDR3 sequence: CATSRDREFVYTEAFF. For the CDR3, the DNA is TGTGCCACCAGCAGAGATAGAGAGTTTGTGTACACTGAAGCTTTCTTT. The chain employs TRBV15 and TRBJ1-1, with no clear D. The germline V and J ends were trimmed by 0 bases and 3 bases, with 14 bases remaining between them. The CDR3 sequence is 16 residues long. The germline V gene has CDR1 LNHNV and CDR2 YYDKDF (reference sequence).

The chain carries TRBV10-3 and TRBJ1-5; TRBD1 might be the D (5 bases). From germline, CDR1 is ENHRY and CDR2 SYGVKD. CDR3 length: 15 residues. Trimming removed 3 bases from V and 7 bases from J, with 16 bases in between. The CDR3 protein is CAISDPQGSGQPQHF. The DNA of the CDR3 is TGTGCCATCAGTGATCCACAAGGGTCAGGGCAGCCCCAGCATTTT.

CDR3 nucleotide sequence: TGTGCCAGCAGCGCGTTAGGGGGGGGCGAGCAGTACTTC. Amino acids: CASSALGGGEQYF. The J gene is TRBJ2-7, the V gene TRBV12-3 or TRBV12-4; D is possibly TRBD2 (7 bases). V lost 6 bases to trimming and J lost 6 bases, with 15 bases between them. CDR3 size: 13 residues.

The chain joins TRBV30 to TRBJ1-5; TRBD1 agrees at 12 bases. Germline V CDR1 and CDR2: GTSNPN, SVGIG (reference sequence). The length of the CDR3 is 14 residues. After removal of 3 bases from V and 7 bases from J, the junction contained 4 bases not matched to a gene. The CDR3 DNA reads as TGTGCCTGGAGGGGACAGGGGGCAAGGCAGCCCCAGCATTTT. This sequence encodes CAWRGQGARQPQHF. Based on the CDR3 plus reference TRBV30 and TRBJ1-5, the full variable domain is SQTIHQWPATLVQPVGSPLSLECTVEGTSNPNLYWYRQAAGRGLQLLFYSVGIGQISSEVPQNLSASRPQDRQFILSSKKLLLSDSGFYLCAWRGQGARQPQHFGDGTRLSIL.

J is TRBJ1-1 and V is TRBV19; no clear D. V lost 5 bases, J lost 5 bases, and 18 bases lay in between. The germline V gene encodes CDR1 LNHDA and CDR2 SQIVND (reference sequence). The CDR3 contains 15 residues. The CDR3 loop is CASSEDGRRRTEAFF. The CDR3 DNA reads as TGTGCCAGTAGTGAGGACGGCCGACGGAGGACTGAAGCTTTCTTT.

The chain couples TRBV7-2 to TRBJ1-1; D is ambiguous. This CDR3 comprises 13 residues. Germline V gene lookup returns CDR1 SGHTA and CDR2 FQGNSA. Trimming stripped 4 bases from V and 1 base from J, with 7 bases between. This CDR3 reads CASSWTSNTEAFF. In DNA form, the CDR3 reads TGTGCCAGCAGCTGGACTTCGAACACTGAAGCTTTCTTT. Full variable domain (remainder filled in from reference TRBV7-2 and TRBJ1-1): GAGVSQSPSNKVTEKGKDVELRCDPISGHTALYWYRQSLGQGLEFLIYFQGNSAPDKSGLPSDRFSAERTGGSVSTLTIQRTQQEDSAVYLCASSWTSNTEAFFGQGTRLTVV.

The rearrangement links TRBV3-1 (or the pseudogene TRBV3-2) to TRBJ2-5; perhaps TRBD2 as D (5 bases). This CDR3 region has 16 residues. CDR1 is LGHDT, CDR2 YNNKEL, per germline (reference sequence). With 1 base removed from V and 5 bases from J, the gap between germline ends came to 17 bases. The CDR3: CASSQAGFASAETQYF. CDR3 sequence (DNA): TGTGCCAGCAGCCAAGCGGGGTTTGCCTCGGCCGAGACCCAGTACTTC.

Only one count was recorded for this clone. The rearrangement uses TRBV24-1 and TRBJ2-5; 9 bases are shared with TRBD1. This CDR3 is built from 18 residues. V lost 2 bases and J lost 1; bases outside the gene matches: 10. Germline-derived CDR1 and CDR2 are KGHDR and SFDVKD. CDR3 coding DNA: TGTGCCACCAGTGATTCCCGACAGGGGGGATCCCCCCAAGAGACCCAGTACTTC. Its protein is CATSDSRQGGSPQETQYF.